This TCR beta chain was captured in a study of blood T cell repertoires in COVID-19 (dated by TCRdb to the early 2020s). Regarding the research as a whole: Samples from collaborators originated in the United States, Italy and Spain and spanned both the acute and convalescent phases of COVID-19. Nearly every sample came with metadata listing a de-identified subject ID, COVID-19 status, age in years and sex. The repertoires were released in a freely available public database intended as a resource for research on the immune response to SARS-CoV-2. The material from the prospective study consisted of cDNA or gDNA derived from T cells, B-cell-depleted T cells, or PBMCs. Samples were obtained from the ongoing ImmuneRACE study (first 160 participants) and from some 1,200 subjects provided by 6 global collaborators. Subjects who had been exposed to COVID-19, were actively infected with it, or had recovered from it provided the deeply sampled blood TCRbeta repertoires that made up the dataset. Where HLA class I and class II types were available, the types were taken from metadata supplied by the sample provider, not from assay-based typing. Study-wide conclusions, independent of this receptor: The quantity of clinical and demographic metadata differed by source and by participant and was supplied without curation.

This clone turned up a few times. Its antigen is unknown. One base away there is no much larger clone; base qualities are not given. The immunoSEQ Assay, a bias-controlled multiplex PCR, was used to amplify TCRbeta CDR3 regions from genomic DNA. The published analysis was carried out like this. Nucleated cell counts per sample were estimated from amplification of reference gene primers within the assay. To quantify the absolute abundance of each unique TCRbeta CDR3 rearrangement, sequence reads were collapsed and filtered. Productive Simpson clonality was computed per sample as the square root of Simpson's diversity index over productive rearrangements. TCRdb provides this immuneACCESS table in a form limited to in-frame rearrangements. Some clones are lacking; in checked studies, under half of them reflect an unresolved V gene, and why the rest are absent is not known. V and J calls and clone size are given by that table; D and trimming were obtained from the DNA. A total of about 180,000 clones appear in this sample, about 90% of them only once. The top ten clones comprise approximately 9% of the sample.

The CDR3 starts with the cysteine, ends with the phenylalanine, and has 11 residues. The read is trimmed to its CDR3 DNA, 33 bases read in frame from base 1. CDR1 and CDR2, per the germline V gene (reference sequence), are DFQATT and SNEGSKA. In the prospective study, participants were about 18 to 95 years old, resided in 24 geographic areas of the United States, and were enrolled through a virtual design. In the prospective study, cohorts were assigned on the basis of participant-reported clinical history obtained from a screening survey and a study questionnaire. ImmuneRACE Cohort 3 recovered participants were defined by two consecutive negative NP/OP PCR tests, healthcare professional clearance, or symptom resolution. In the prospective study, whole blood, serum and a nasopharyngeal or oropharyngeal swab were collected from each participant by mobile phlebotomists. Participants in the prospective study had the option to provide additional blood draws and questionnaires over a roughly 2-month period. Prospective study blood samples were shipped either frozen or at room temperature before DNA extraction.

Sequenced: PBMCs or T cells enriched from blood (not recorded which). The rearranged segments are TRBV20-1 and TRBJ1-2; the D gene is perhaps TRBD1, from 6 matching bases. This sequence originates from a woman between 18 and 29 years old who had recovered from COVID-19. The CDR3 reads CILQRGRGYTF. The sequenced DNA is TGCATCCTTCAGCGGGGGCGAGGCTACACCTTC.